The rows below give T cell receptor beta chains drawn from one sample of a study of blood T cell repertoires in COVID-19. Some clones are missing from TCRdb's copy, which holds only in-frame ones; the method was immunoSEQ multiplex PCR. The profile shows 200,000 to 250,000 clones, 82% of them singletons. The sequencing input was peripheral blood. These receptors were collected from a woman of 80 years or more with acute or convalescent COVID-19. Each CDR3 is given with its conserved first and last residue. The D gene is left open where the match is weak. Clone size is stated in some rows and not others, as once, few, many or a class when expanded.

v_gene	j_gene	len	d_gene	abundance	CDR3aa	CDR3nt
TRBV2	TRBJ2-1	15	TRBD1	NA	CASSERGTGNNEQFF	TGTGCCAGCAGTGAAAGAGGGACAGGGAACAATGAGCAGTTCTTC
TRBV15	TRBJ2-4	16	TRBD2	NA	CATSRALAGGFDIQYF	TGTGCCACCAGCAGGGCTTTAGCGGGAGGGTTTGACATTCAGTACTTC
TRBV3-1/TRBV3-2	TRBJ1-1	14	NA	once	CASSARVGHTEAFF	TGTGCCAGCAGCGCAAGGGTGGGGCACACTGAAGCTTTCTTT
TRBV3-1/TRBV3-2	TRBJ2-7	17	TRBD2	NA	CASSDARGLAGIYEQYF	TGTGCCAGCAGTGACGCCCGGGGACTAGCGGGGATTTACGAGCAGTACTTC
TRBV5-4	TRBJ2-3	15	TRBD2	NA	CASSSSSGGTDTQYF	TGTGCCAGCAGCTCATCTAGCGGGGGCACAGATACGCAGTATTTT
TRBV7-3	TRBJ2-3	15	NA	once	CASSSRVTSTDTQYF	TGTGCCAGCAGCTCCCGAGTAACTAGCACAGATACGCAGTATTTT
TRBV20-1	TRBJ2-1	15	TRBD2	NA	CSASGGLAGSDEQFF	TGCAGTGCTAGTGGTGGGCTAGCGGGATCCGATGAGCAGTTCTTC
TRBV18	TRBJ2-7	13	TRBD1	NA	CASSATGAYEQYF	TGTGCCAGCTCAGCGACAGGGGCTTACGAGCAGTACTTC
TRBV7-9	TRBJ1-1	15	TRBD1	NA	CASSTRQGVSTEAFF	TGTGCCAGCAGCACACGACAGGGGGTGAGCACTGAAGCTTTCTTT
TRBV29-1	TRBJ1-1	13	NA	NA	CSVSHTGNTEAFF	TGCAGCGTGAGCCATACAGGGAACACTGAAGCTTTCTTT
TRBV7-2	TRBJ1-6	13	NA	NA	CASSADPGSPLHF	TGTGCCAGCAGCGCAGACCCGGGTTCACCCCTCCACTTT
TRBV25-1	TRBJ2-7	14	TRBD1	NA	CASSESDRAYEQYF	TGTGCCAGCAGTGAATCCGACAGGGCCTACGAGCAGTACTTC
TRBV6-5	TRBJ2-1	13	NA	NA	CAARMSSYNEQFF	TGTGCCGCCCGAATGAGCTCCTACAATGAGCAGTTCTTC
TRBV7-2	TRBJ2-2	14	TRBD2	once	CASSLLAGTGELFF	TGTGCCAGCAGCTTATTAGCGGGCACCGGGGAGCTGTTTTTT
TRBV19	TRBJ2-6	17	NA	NA	CASSIGRGVSGANVLTF	TGTGCCAGTAGTATAGGCAGGGGCGTCTCTGGGGCCAACGTCCTGACTTTC
TRBV13	TRBJ2-7	14	TRBD2	NA	CASSSPGGNYEQYF	TGTGCCAGCAGCTCTCCGGGGGGTAACTACGAGCAGTACTTC
TRBV19	TRBJ2-3	17	NA	NA	CASMGGASWRGTDTQYF	TGTGCCAGTATGGGGGGGGCCTCCTGGAGGGGCACAGATACGCAGTATTTT
TRBV5-1	TRBJ2-1	16	TRBD2	NA	CASRGLAGEGGNEQFF	TGCGCCAGCAGGGGACTAGCGGGAGAGGGGGGCAATGAGCAGTTCTTC
TRBV6-5	TRBJ1-4	14	NA	NA	CASTGRETNEKLFF	TGTGCCAGCACCGGTCGCGAGACTAATGAAAAACTGTTTTTT
TRBV7-3	TRBJ1-1	14	NA	NA	CASSSQPRLTEAFF	TGTGCCAGCAGCTCTCAGCCCAGGTTGACTGAAGCTTTCTTT
TRBV5-1	TRBJ1-2	16	NA	NA	CASSFVDSGRVYGYTF	TGCGCCAGCAGCTTCGTGGACAGCGGGAGAGTCTATGGCTACACCTTC
TRBV4-2	TRBJ1-5	17	TRBD1	NA	CASSQGDPGQGNQPQHF	TGTGCCAGCAGCCAAGGTGATCCGGGACAGGGCAATCAGCCCCAGCATTTT
TRBV4-3	TRBJ1-4	16	TRBD1	NA	CASSQDLTGAVEKLFF	TGCGCCAGCAGCCAAGATCTGACAGGGGCCGTTGAAAAACTGTTTTTT
TRBV5-1	TRBJ2-5	13	NA	NA	CASSLGSAETQYF	TGCGCCAGCAGCTTGGGCAGTGCTGAGACCCAGTACTTC
TRBV30	TRBJ1-1	13	NA	NA	CAWSAIRSTEAFF	TGTGCCTGGAGTGCCATCCGGTCCACTGAAGCTTTCTTT
TRBV6-6	TRBJ2-2	15	TRBD1	NA	CASSSQSRGQRELFF	TGTGCCAGCAGTTCCCAGAGCAGGGGGCAGCGGGAGCTGTTTTTT
TRBV5-1	TRBJ2-5	14	NA	NA	CASTPGDYQETQYF	TGCGCCAGCACCCCGGGGGATTACCAAGAGACCCAGTACTTC
TRBV12-3/TRBV12-4	TRBJ1-1	13	NA	NA	CASSLFVETEAFF	TGTGCCAGCAGTTTGTTTGTTGAGACTGAAGCTTTCTTT
TRBV29-1	TRBJ1-1	13	NA	NA	CSVLRLRDTEAFF	TGCAGCGTCCTACGCCTCCGGGACACCGAAGCTTTCTTT
TRBV4-3	TRBJ1-6	17	NA	few	CASSQDWVGGANSPLHF	TGCGCCAGCAGCCAAGACTGGGTCGGGGGGGCGAATTCACCCCTCCACTTT